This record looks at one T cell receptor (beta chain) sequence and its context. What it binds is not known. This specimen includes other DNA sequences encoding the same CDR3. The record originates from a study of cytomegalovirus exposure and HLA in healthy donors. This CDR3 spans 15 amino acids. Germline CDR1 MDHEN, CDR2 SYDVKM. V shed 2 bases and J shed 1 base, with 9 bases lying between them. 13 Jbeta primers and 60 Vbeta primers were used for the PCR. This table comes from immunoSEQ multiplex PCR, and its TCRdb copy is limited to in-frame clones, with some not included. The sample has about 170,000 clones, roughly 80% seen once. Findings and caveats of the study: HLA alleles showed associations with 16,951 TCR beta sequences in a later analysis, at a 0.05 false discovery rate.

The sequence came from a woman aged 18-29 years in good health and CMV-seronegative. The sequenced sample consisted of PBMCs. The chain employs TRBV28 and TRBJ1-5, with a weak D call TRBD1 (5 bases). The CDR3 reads CASSLGGASNQPQHF. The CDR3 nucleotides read TGTGCCAGCAGTTTAGGAGGGGCAAGCAATCAGCCCCAGCATTTT.